This entry is about one TCR beta chain. The data derive from a study of blood T cell repertoires in COVID-19. Study at large: Material from acute and convalescent COVID-19 was sourced from the United States, Italy and Spain. In each case, the material was cDNA or gDNA derived from T cells, B-cell-depleted T cells, or PBMCs.

The junction had 0 bases not matched to a gene; V was cut back by 1 base and J by 0 bases. The CDR3 runs to 15 residues. Germline values: CDR1 SGHTA, CDR2 FQGNSA. Per the original data handling: It was from reference gene primer amplification that nucleated cell counts were estimated. Assay used: immunoSEQ multiplex PCR; TCRdb lists only in-frame clones, some missing. V and J calls and clone size are those listed in that table; D and trimming were worked out from the DNA. The sample carries 200,000 or so clones, about 82% recorded once. The sequenced sample consisted of peripheral blood. The TCR comes from a woman aged 25 to 39 with acute or convalescent COVID-19. J is TRBJ2-7 and V is TRBV7-2, with 10 bases that match TRBD1. CDR3 sequence (DNA): TGTGCCAGCAGCTTAGGGACAGGGGGCTCCTACGAGCAGTACTTC. It yields the protein CASSLGTGGSYEQYF.